The T cell receptor beta chain under discussion was sequenced for a study of cytomegalovirus exposure and HLA in healthy donors. Study-wide findings and caveats: Associated with cytomegalovirus, according to the listing, were about 160 TCR beta chains.

PCR employed 60 Vbeta and 13 Jbeta primers. Repertoires were generated with immunoSEQ multiplex PCR, while TCRdb's copy carries only in-frame clones and drops some. The sample holds about 110,000 clones; about 80% are singletons and the top ten take about 7.7%. As concerns this clone: Its antigen is undetermined.

V was clipped by 5 bases and J by 5 bases; unmatched bases: 11. The CDR3 contains 15 residues. Germline loops: CDR1 LNHNV, CDR2 YYDKDF (reference sequence). The source is a woman in her 50s in good health and CMV-seropositive. Sequenced material: PBMCs. The chain uses TRBV15 and TRBJ1-2; 7 bases are shared with TRBD1. The chain's CDR3 is CATSVDRALQYGYTF. The CDR3 bases are TGTGCCACCAGCGTTGACAGGGCCTTACAGTATGGCTACACCTTC. The full variable domain, in which reference TRBV15 and TRBJ1-2 provide the parts outside the CDR3, is DAMVIQNPRYQVTQFGKPVTLSCSQTLNHNVMYWYQQKSSQAPKLLFHYYDKDFNNEADTPDNFQSRRPNTSFCFLDIRSPGLGDTAMYLCATSVDRALQYGYTFGSGTRLTVV.